This T cell receptor beta chain was obtained from a study of early T cells in non-severe SARS-CoV-2 infection (dated by TCRdb to about 2021). Background for the entire study: Because TCR sequencing was done on bulk RNA from unsorted whole blood, the alpha and beta chains could not be paired.

A case-control design nested within a healthcare worker cohort in London, UK, was used, with weekly nasopharyngeal swab PCR tests and blood sampling performed. Healthcare workers were recruited between 23 and 31 March 2020, during the week of the UK lockdown, and were followed weekly for up to roughly 15 weeks. Library prep was done by 5' RACE. The run used a NextSeq 500. The TCR library protocol attached unique molecular identifiers to individual cDNA molecules to correct for sequencing error and PCR bias. Sequencing covered both TCR alpha and beta chains, and within each sample the abundances of alpha and beta sequences were tightly co-correlated. The published analysis was carried out like this. Decombinator V4 was used to perform V gene, J gene and CDR3 annotation of TCR sequences. Expanded TCRs were defined as changing significantly between any two time points under a Poisson model with p below 0.0001. Abundances of TCRs were expressed as counts per million after normalisation to the total number of TCRs sequenced in each sample. MAIT TCRs were defined by TRAV1-2 paired with TRAJ12, TRAJ20 or TRAJ33, and iNKT TCRs by TRAV10 paired with TRAJ18. VDJdb, accessed 1 November 2021, was searched for CMV, EBV and SARS-CoV-2 annotated TCRs, with TCRs annotated for multiple antigens excluded. TCRdb itself trimmed the public reads at Q25 with fastp, ran MiXCR and retained productive beta chains. Rows are unified per CDR3 protein, each entry keeping the most common DNA and genes. The V and J calls shown here were made by TCRdb, not taken from the authors' results. Counted in this sample were roughly 90,000 distinct CDR3 sequences; over 11% of them appeared once. Jointly, the top ten make up roughly 3% of the sample.

Paper-wide results and their limitations: VDJdb matching was skewed toward anti-spike CD8 responses, so virus-specific expansions were likely underestimated and private and CD4 specificities were missed.

About this clonotype itself: The antigen this receptor binds is unknown. Qualities for individual bases were not recorded, and no much larger clone is one base off.

From the cysteine through the phenylalanine, the CDR3 covers 14 amino acids. Just the 42-base CDR3 DNA is kept, in frame starting at base 1. CDR1 and CDR2 were assigned from the germline V gene as WSHSY and SAAADI. Germline trimming amounts to 6 bases on V and 4 bases on J, with 4 as the count of junction bases outside the gene matches. The TCR was taken from an adult who was a healthcare worker with PCR-confirmed SARS-CoV-2 infection or an uninfected control (not recorded which). The sample taken for sequencing was whole blood. Recombination connected TRBV10-2 to TRBJ2-1, with 9 bases matching TRBD1. The nucleotides read TGCGCCAGCAGCGGACAGGGGATATACAATGAGCAGTTCTTC. It encodes CASSGQGIYNEQFF.